This section outlines one T cell receptor beta chain sequence together with its context. The table lists this clone with a count of one. Its antigen is still unknown. The record has no base qualities; no much larger clone is one base away. Participants in the prospective study were enrolled through a virtual design, were aged about 18 to 90 years, and lived in about 25 United States geographic areas. To assign participants to cohorts, the prospective study relied on clinical history that participants themselves reported in a screening survey and a study questionnaire. ImmuneRACE Cohort 3 recovered participants were defined by two consecutive negative NP/OP PCR tests, healthcare professional clearance, or symptom resolution. Mobile phlebotomists in the prospective study collected whole blood, serum and a nasopharyngeal or oropharyngeal swab from every participant. Over an approximately 2-month period, participants in the prospective study had the option of providing additional blood draws and questionnaires. Prospective study blood samples were shipped either frozen or at room temperature before DNA extraction.

The immunoSEQ Assay, a bias-controlled multiplex PCR, was used to amplify TCRbeta CDR3 regions from genomic DNA. Per the source publication's procedure: Within the assay, amplification of reference gene primers was used to estimate how many nucleated cells each sample contained. Sequence reads were collapsed and filtered to measure the absolute abundance of every unique TCRbeta CDR3 rearrangement. For each sample, productive Simpson clonality was calculated as the square root of Simpson's diversity index across productive rearrangements. In TCRdb, the immuneACCESS table is reduced to in-frame sequences with V and J assigned. These tables do not hold every clone; where another copy was compared, an unresolved V gene accounts for under half, and the others remain unexplained. The V and J calls and clone size were taken over from that table, and D and trimming were inferred from the DNA. The sample table shows 150,000 to 200,000 clones, and over 80% are seen once. The ten largest account for 13% of the sample.

CDR1 LGHNA and CDR2 YNFKEQ were looked up in the germline V gene. V was cut back by 2 bases and J by 8 bases, leaving a gap of 19 bases between them. From the cysteine up to the phenylalanine, the CDR3 has a length of 16 residues. CDR3 DNA is the only sequence kept; it has 48 bases, read in frame from the first base. The entry originates in a study of blood T cell repertoires in COVID-19 (dated by TCRdb to 2018 to 2021). Concerning the study at large: The collaborator samples originated in the United States, Italy and Spain and spanned the acute and convalescent phases of COVID-19. The repertoires were released in a freely available public database intended as a resource for research on the immune response to SARS-CoV-2. The sample metadata nearly always contained a de-identified subject ID, COVID-19 status, age in years and sex. Samples were obtained from the ongoing ImmuneRACE study (first 160 participants) and from over 1,000 subjects provided by 6 global collaborators. The prospective study material was composed of cDNA or gDNA derived from T cells, B-cell-depleted T cells, or PBMCs. The dataset comprised deeply sampled blood TCRbeta repertoires from subjects exposed to, actively infected with, or recovered from COVID-19. Where HLA class I and class II types were available, the types were taken from metadata supplied by the sample provider, not from assay-based typing.

What the authors observed across the whole study: How much clinical and demographic metadata was included differed by source and by participant, and the metadata was provided uncurated.

Sequencing was performed on PBMCs or T cells enriched from blood (not recorded which). The clonotype originates from a woman in her sixties who had recovered from COVID-19. The rearrangement combines TRBV4-2 with TRBJ2-4; TRBD2 might be the D gene, on 6 matching bases. CDR3 protein: CASSQQVTSKGDIQYF. The base sequence is TGTGCCAGCAGCCAACAAGTGACTAGTAAGGGTGACATTCAGTACTTC.